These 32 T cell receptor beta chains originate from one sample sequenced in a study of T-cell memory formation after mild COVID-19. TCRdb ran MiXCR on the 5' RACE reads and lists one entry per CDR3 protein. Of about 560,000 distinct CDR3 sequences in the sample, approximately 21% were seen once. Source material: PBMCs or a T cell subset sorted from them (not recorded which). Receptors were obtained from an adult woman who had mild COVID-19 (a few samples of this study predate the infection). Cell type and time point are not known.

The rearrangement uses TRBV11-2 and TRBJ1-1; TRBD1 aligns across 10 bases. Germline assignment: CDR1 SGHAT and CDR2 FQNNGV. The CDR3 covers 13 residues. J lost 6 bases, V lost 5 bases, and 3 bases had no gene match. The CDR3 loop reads CASSPGTGAEAFF. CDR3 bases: TGTGCCAGCAGCCCAGGGACAGGGGCTGAAGCTTTCTTT.

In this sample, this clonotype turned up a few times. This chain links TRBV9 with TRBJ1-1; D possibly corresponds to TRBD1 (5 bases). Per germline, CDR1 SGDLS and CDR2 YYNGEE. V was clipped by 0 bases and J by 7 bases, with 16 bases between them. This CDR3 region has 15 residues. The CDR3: CASSVENGHQGEAFF. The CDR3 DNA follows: TGTGCCAGCAGCGTAGAAAATGGTCACCAGGGTGAAGCTTTCTTT.

As DNA, the CDR3 is TGCAGCGTTGAAGATTCCTACAGGGGGCAGACTAATGAAAAACTGTTTTTT. Protein product: CSVEDSYRGQTNEKLFF. V is TRBV29-1 and J is TRBJ1-4; 9 bases map to TRBD1. The CDR3 is 17 amino acids. V trimming: 0 bases; J trimming: 2 bases; junction bases outside the gene matches: 7. CDR1 is SQVTM, CDR2 ANQGSEA, per germline.

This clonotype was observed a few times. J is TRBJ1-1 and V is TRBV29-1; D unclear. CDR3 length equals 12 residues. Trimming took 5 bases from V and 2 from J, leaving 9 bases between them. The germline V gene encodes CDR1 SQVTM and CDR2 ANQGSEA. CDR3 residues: CSVFRINTEAFF. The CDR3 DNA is TGCAGCGTTTTTCGGATTAACACTGAAGCTTTCTTT.

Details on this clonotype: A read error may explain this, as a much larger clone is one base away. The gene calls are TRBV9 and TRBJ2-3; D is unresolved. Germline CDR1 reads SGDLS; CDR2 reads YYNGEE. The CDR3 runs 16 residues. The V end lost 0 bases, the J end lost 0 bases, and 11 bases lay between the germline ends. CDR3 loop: CASSVGHSTSTDTQYF. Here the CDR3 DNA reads TGTGCCAGCAGCGTAGGACACAGTACCAGCACAGATACGCAGTATTTT.

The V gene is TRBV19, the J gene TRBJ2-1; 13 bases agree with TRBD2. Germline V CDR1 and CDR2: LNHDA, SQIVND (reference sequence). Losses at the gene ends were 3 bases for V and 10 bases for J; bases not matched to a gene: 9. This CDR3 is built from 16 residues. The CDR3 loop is CASSIQGTSGTSEQFF. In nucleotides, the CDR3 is TGTGCCAGTAGTATTCAAGGGACTAGCGGGACGTCCGAGCAGTTCTTC.

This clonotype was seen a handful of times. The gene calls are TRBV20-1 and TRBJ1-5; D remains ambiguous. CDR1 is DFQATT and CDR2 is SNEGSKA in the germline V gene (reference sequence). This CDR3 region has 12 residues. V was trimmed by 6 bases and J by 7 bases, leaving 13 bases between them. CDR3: CSARDGRQPQHF. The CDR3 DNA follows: TGCAGTGCCCGCGACGGGCGGCAGCCCCAGCATTTT.

For the CDR3, the DNA is TGTGCCAGCAGCTTAGTTGTAGGGGGCGCTGAAGCTTTCTTT. Protein: CASSLVVGGAEAFF. The J gene is TRBJ1-1, the V gene TRBV11-2; TRBD1 matches 7 bases. The CDR3 sequence is 14 residues long. Germline V gene lookup returns CDR1 SGHAT and CDR2 FQNNGV. V lost 1 base and J lost 6; bases outside the gene matches: 5. Drawing the rest from reference TRBV11-2 and TRBJ1-1, the complete variable domain is EAGVAQSPRYKIIEKRQSVAFWCNPISGHATLYWYQQILGQGPKLLIQFQNNGVVDDSQLPKDRFSAERLKGVDSTLKIQPAKLEDSAVYLCASSLVVGGAEAFFGQGTRLTVV.

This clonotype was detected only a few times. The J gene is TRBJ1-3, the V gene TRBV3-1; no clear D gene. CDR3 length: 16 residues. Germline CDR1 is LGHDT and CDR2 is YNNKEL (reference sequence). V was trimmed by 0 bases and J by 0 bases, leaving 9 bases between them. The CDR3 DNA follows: TGTGCCAGCAGCCAAGATGTGGGAAGCTCTGGAAACACCATATATTTT. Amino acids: CASSQDVGSSGNTIYF.

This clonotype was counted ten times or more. DNA of the CDR3: TGCGCCAGCAGCGTCACGACAGGGCCCTACGAGCAGTACTTC. It codes for CASSVTTGPYEQYF. The chain recombines TRBV5-1 with TRBJ2-7, with 7 bases matching TRBD1. J gave up 2 bases and V 4 bases, and 6 bases lay outside the gene matches. The CDR3 consists of 14 residues. Germline loops: CDR1 SGHRS, CDR2 YFSETQ.

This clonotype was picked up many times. The CDR3 DNA sequence: TGTGCCACCAGTGATTCGGGACAGAACGAGCAGTACTTC. The encoded protein is CATSDSGQNEQYF. J is TRBJ2-7 and V is TRBV24-1, with 7 bases aligning to TRBD1. CDR3 size: 13 residues. Germline V gene sequence: CDR1 KGHDR, CDR2 SFDVKD. V gave up 2 bases and J gave up 5 bases; unmatched junction bases: 2.

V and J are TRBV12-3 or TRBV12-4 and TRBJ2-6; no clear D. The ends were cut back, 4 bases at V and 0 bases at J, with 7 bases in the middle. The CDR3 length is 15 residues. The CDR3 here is CASSSSGSGANVLTF. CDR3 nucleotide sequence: TGTGCCAGCAGTTCGTCGGGCTCTGGGGCCAACGTCCTGACTTTC.

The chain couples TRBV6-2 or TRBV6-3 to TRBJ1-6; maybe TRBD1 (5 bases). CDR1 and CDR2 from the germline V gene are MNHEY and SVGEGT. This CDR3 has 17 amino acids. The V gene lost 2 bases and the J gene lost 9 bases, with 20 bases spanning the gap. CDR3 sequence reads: CASSYPDGGTNTSPLHF. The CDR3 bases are TGTGCCAGCAGTTACCCCGACGGGGGAACTAATACTTCACCCCTCCACTTT.

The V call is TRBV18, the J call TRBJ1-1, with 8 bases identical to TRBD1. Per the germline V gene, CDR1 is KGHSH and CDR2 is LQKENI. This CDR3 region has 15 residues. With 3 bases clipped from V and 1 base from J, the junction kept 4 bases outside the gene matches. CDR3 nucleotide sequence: TGTGCCAGCTCACCGTACGGACAGGGGAACACTGAAGCTTTCTTT. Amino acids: CASSPYGQGNTEAFF.

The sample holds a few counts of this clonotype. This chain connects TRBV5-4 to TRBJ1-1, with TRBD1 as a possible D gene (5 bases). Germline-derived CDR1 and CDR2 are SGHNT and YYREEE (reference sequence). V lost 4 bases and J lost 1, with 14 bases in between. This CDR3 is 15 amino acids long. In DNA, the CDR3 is TGTGCCAGCAGCCCGGACCCAGGGAGGAACACTGAAGCTTTCTTT. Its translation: CASSPDPGRNTEAFF.

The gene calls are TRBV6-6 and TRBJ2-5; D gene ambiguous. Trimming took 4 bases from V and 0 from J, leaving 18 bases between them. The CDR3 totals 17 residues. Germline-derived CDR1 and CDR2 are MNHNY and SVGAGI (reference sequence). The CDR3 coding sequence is TGTGCCAGCAGTTTAGTTGGGCCTAATCGAAACCAAGAGACCCAGTACTTC. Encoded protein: CASSLVGPNRNQETQYF.

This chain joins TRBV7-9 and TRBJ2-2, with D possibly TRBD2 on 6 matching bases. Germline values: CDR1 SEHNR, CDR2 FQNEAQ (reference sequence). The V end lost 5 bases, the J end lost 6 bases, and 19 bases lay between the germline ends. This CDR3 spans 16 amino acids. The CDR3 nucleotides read TGTGCCAGCAGCCCCAGACGGAGGGCCGGAGCCGGGGAGCTGTTTTTT. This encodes CASSPRRRAGAGELFF.

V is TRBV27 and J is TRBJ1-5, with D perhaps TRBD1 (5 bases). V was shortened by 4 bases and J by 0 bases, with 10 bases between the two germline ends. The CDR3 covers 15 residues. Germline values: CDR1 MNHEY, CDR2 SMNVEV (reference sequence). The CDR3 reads CASSSRDGSNQPQHF. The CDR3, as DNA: TGTGCCAGCAGTTCCAGGGACGGTAGCAATCAGCCCCAGCATTTT.

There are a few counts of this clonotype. This chain's CDR3 is CASSERGTGVFNYGYTF. As DNA, the CDR3 is TGTGCCAGCAGTGAAAGGGGGACAGGGGTTTTCAACTATGGCTACACCTTC. The V call is TRBV2, the J call TRBJ1-2; TRBD1 aligns across 10 bases. CDR1 and CDR2 from the germline V gene are SNHLY and FYNNEI. This CDR3 spans 17 amino acids. The V segment lost 2 bases and the J segment 2 bases; nucleotides outside the gene matches: 8. Complete variable domain (other parts from reference TRBV2 and TRBJ1-2): EPEVTQTPSHQVTQMGQEVILRCVPISNHLYFYWYRQILGQKVEFLVSFYNNEISEKSEIFDDQFSVERPDGSNFTLKIRSTKLEDSAMYFCASSERGTGVFNYGYTFGSGTRLTVV.

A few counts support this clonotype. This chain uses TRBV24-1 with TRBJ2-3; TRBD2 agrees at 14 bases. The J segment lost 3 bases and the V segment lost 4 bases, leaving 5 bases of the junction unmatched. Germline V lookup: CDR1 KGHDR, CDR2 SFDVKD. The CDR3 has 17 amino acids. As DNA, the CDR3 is TGTGCCACCAGTGACCCGGGACTAGCGGGAGTTACAGATACGCAGTATTTT. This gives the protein CATSDPGLAGVTDTQYF.

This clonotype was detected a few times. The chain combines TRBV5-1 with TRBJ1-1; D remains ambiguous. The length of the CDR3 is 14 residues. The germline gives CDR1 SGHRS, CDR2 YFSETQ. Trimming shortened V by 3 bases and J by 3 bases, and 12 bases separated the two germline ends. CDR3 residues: CASSSRGQHTEAFF. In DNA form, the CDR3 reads TGCGCCAGCAGCTCCAGAGGGCAACACACTGAAGCTTTCTTT. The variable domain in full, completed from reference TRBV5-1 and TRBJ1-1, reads KAGVTQTPRYLIKTRGQQVTLSCSPISGHRSVSWYQQTPGQGLQFLFEYFSETQRNKGNFPGRFSGRQFSNSRSEMNVSTLELGDSALYLCASSSRGQHTEAFFGQGTRLTVV.

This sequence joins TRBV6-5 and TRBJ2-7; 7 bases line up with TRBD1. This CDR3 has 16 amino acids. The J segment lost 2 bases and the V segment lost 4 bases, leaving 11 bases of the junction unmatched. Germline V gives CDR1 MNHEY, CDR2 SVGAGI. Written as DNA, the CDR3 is TGTGCCAGCAGTTCTACACCCCGGGACAGACCCTACGAGCAGTACTTC. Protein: CASSSTPRDRPYEQYF.

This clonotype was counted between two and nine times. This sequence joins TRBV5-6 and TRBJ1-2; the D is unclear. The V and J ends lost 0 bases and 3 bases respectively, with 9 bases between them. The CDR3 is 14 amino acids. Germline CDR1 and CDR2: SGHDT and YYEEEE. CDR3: CASSLEGSYYGYTF. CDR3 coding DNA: TGTGCCAGCAGCTTGGAGGGATCGTACTATGGCTACACCTTC. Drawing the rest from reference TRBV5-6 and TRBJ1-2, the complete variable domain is DAGVTQSPTHLIKTRGQQVTLRCSPKSGHDTVSWYQQALGQGPQFIFQYYEEEERQRGNFPDRFSGHQFPNYSSELNVNALLLGDSALYLCASSLEGSYYGYTFGSGTRLTVV.

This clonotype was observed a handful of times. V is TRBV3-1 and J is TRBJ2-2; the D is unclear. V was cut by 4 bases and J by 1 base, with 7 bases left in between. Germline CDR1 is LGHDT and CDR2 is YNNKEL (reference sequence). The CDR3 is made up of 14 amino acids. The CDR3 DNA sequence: TGTGCCAGCAGCCCCCCGGGGAACACCGGGGAGCTGTTTTTT. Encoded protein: CASSPPGNTGELFF.

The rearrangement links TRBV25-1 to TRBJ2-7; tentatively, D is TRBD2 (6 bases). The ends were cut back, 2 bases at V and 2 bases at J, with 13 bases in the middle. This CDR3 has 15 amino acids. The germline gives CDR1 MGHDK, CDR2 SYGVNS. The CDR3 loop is CASSEPGAVTYEQYF. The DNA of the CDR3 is TGTGCCAGCAGTGAACCGGGAGCAGTAACCTACGAGCAGTACTTC.

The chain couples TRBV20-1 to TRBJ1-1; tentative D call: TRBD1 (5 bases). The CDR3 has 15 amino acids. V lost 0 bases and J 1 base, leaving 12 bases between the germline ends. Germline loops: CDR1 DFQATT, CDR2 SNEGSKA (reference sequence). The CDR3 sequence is CSAREVQGWNTEAFF. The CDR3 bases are TGCAGTGCTAGAGAAGTGCAGGGCTGGAACACTGAAGCTTTCTTT.

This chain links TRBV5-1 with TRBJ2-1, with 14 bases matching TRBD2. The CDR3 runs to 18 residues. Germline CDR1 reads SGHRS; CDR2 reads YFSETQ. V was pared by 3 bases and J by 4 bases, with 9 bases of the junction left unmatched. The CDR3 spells CASSSGTSGSGRYNEQFF. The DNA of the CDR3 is TGCGCCAGCAGCTCCGGGACTAGCGGGAGTGGTCGGTACAATGAGCAGTTCTTC.

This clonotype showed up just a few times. CDR3 nucleotide sequence: TGTGCCAGCAGCCCCGGGACAGGGGCTACCGGGGAGCTGTTTTTT. As protein: CASSPGTGATGELFF. The chain carries TRBV9 and TRBJ2-2; 10 bases agree with TRBD1. Germline CDR1 is SGDLS and CDR2 is YYNGEE. The J segment lost 5 bases and the V segment lost 4 bases, leaving 5 bases of the junction unmatched. The CDR3 spans 15 residues.

The CDR3 DNA reads as TGTGCCAGCAGCCAAGTCACAGGACTAGCGGGAGGTAATGAGCAGTTCTTC. Translation gives CASSQVTGLAGGNEQFF. The chain uses TRBV3-1 and TRBJ2-1, with 14 bases lining up with TRBD2. The V gene end was trimmed by 1 base and the J gene end by 7 bases; junction bases not matched to a gene: 6. CDR3 length: 17 amino acids. CDR1 is LGHDT and CDR2 is YNNKEL in the germline V gene (reference sequence).

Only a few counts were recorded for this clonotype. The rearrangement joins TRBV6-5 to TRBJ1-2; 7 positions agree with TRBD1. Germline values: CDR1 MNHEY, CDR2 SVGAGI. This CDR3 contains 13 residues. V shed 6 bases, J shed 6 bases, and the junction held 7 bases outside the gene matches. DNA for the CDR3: TGTGCCAGCAGGTCACAGGGGTGGGATGGCTACACCTTC. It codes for CASRSQGWDGYTF.

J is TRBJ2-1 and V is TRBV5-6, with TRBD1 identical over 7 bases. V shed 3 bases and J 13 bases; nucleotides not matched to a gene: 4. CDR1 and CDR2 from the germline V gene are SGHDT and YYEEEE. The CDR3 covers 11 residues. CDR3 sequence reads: CASSWDSRQFF. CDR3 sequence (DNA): TGTGCCAGCAGCTGGGACAGCCGCCAGTTCTTC.

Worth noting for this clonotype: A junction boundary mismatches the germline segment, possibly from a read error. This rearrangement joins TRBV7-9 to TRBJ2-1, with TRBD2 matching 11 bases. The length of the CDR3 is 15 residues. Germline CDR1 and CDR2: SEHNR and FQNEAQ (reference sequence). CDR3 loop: CAGSYGTSGYNEQFF. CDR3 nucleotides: TGTGCCGGCAGCTACGGGACTAGCGGTTACAATGAGCAGTTCTTC.